A selection of T cell receptor beta chains follows, all from one sample in a study of T-cell reconstitution after alpha-beta-depleted transplantation in children. TCRdb reanalysed the PCR reads using MiXCR and keeps one entry per CDR3 protein. The data contain some 100,000 distinct CDR3 sequences, less than 25% of them singletons. Specimen: PBMCs, collected before TCRalphabeta/CD19-depleted stem cell transplant. These receptors all stem from a boy younger than 10 with acute lymphoblastic leukemia, due to receive a stem cell transplant. The CDR3 runs from the conserved cysteine through the conserved F or W. Each record gives: D gene, J gene, V gene, clone size, CDR3 DNA, CDR3 protein. The D gene is left open where the match is weak. Rows give clone size only sometimes, using once, few, many, or a class for an expanded clone.

>TRBD2|TRBJ2-5|TRBV28|-
TGTGCCAGCAGTTTTGGGACTAGCGGAGAGACCCAGTACTTC
CASSFGTSGETQYF
>-|TRBJ1-5|TRBV12-3/TRBV12-4|-
TGTGCCAGCAGTTTGAGTGAGGTCGATCAGCCCCAGCATTTT
CASSLSEVDQPQHF
>TRBD2|TRBJ2-1|TRBV28|-
TGTGCCAGCAGTTTAGCCTCCGGGACTAGCGGGGGGTACAATGAGCAGTTCTTC
CASSLASGTSGGYNEQFF
>-|TRBJ2-3|TRBV2|-
TGTGCCAGCAGTGCGTCAGATAAGCAGTATTTT
CASSASDKQYF
>-|TRBJ2-3|TRBV6-2/TRBV6-3|once
TGTGCCAGCAGTTACTCGATTAGCGGAGGGGCTACAGATACGCAGTATTTT
CASSYSISGGATDTQYF
>-|TRBJ1-5|TRBV4-1|-
TGCGCCAGCAGCCAAGGCTTACAGGGCAATCAGCCCCAGCATTTT
CASSQGLQGNQPQHF
>TRBD2|TRBJ2-7|TRBV20-1|few
TGCAGTGCTCCCCGAAGACTAGCGGGAGCCAACGAGCAGTACTTC
CSAPRRLAGANEQYF
>-|TRBJ1-2|TRBV6-6|-
TGTGCCAGCACCATAGACGCCCGCACTGGCTACACCTTC
CASTIDARTGYTF
>-|TRBJ1-5|TRBV12-3/TRBV12-4|many
TGTGCCAGCAGTTTAGCCGGGCTCGATCAGCCCCAGCATTTT
CASSLAGLDQPQHF
>-|TRBJ2-3|TRBV7-2|-
TGTGCCAGCAGCTTAGCGTATAGAGGGAATGGGGCCACAGATACGCAGTATTTT
CASSLAYRGNGATDTQYF
>-|TRBJ2-2|TRBV28|-
TGTGCCAGCACCCCCCGGGGGGCCAGGACCGGGGAGCTGTTTTTT
CASTPRGARTGELFF
>TRBD2|TRBJ2-1|TRBV7-2|few
TGTGCCAGCAGCTTGACTAGCGGAAAGTACAATGAGCAGTTCTTC
CASSLTSGKYNEQFF
>TRBD2|TRBJ2-3|TRBV5-6|-
TGTGCCAGCAGTCCGGGACTAGCGAGGGCAGATACGCAGTATTTT
CASSPGLARADTQYF
>-|TRBJ2-7|TRBV5-1|once
TGCGCCAGCAGCTTGTTCGAGACAGGGACTCCTTACGGGCAGTACTTC
CASSLFETGTPYGQYF
>TRBD2|TRBJ2-1|TRBV5-5|many
TGTGCCAGCAGCTTAAAACTAGCGAATGAGCAGTTCTTC
CASSLKLANEQFF
>TRBD1|TRBJ2-7|TRBV29-1|few
TGCAGCGTTGAAGATGGGTTGACAGGGAGTACGAAGCAGTACTTC
CSVEDGLTGSTKQYF
>-|TRBJ2-2|TRBV5-1|-
TGCGCCAGCAGCTTGGAGATGAGAGATCCTAACACCGGGGAGCTGTTTTTT
CASSLEMRDPNTGELFF
>-|TRBJ2-5|TRBV11-2|few
TGTGCCAGCAGCTTAGATAGACAGGGAGGGACCCAGTACTTC
CASSLDRQGGTQYF
>-|TRBJ2-1|TRBV7-2|-
TGTGCCAGCAGCTTAGCGTCCCACACATATGAGCAGTTCTTC
CASSLASHTYEQFF
>TRBD1|TRBJ1-2|TRBV20-1|-
TGCAGTGCCCTACAGGGGGCAAGCGGCTACACCTTC
CSALQGASGYTF
>TRBD1|TRBJ2-1|TRBV20-1|few
TGCAGTGCTAGAAGGTTTAGAGGAGGGACAGGGACATACAATGAGCAGTTCTTC
CSARRFRGGTGTYNEQFF
>-|TRBJ2-4|TRBV28|few
TGTGCCAGCAGTTTTAGAAAAAACATTCAGTACTTC
CASSFRKNIQYF
>-|TRBJ1-2|TRBV25-1|few
TGTGCCAGCAGTGGAGGACGGAACTATGGCTACACCTTC
CASSGGRNYGYTF
>-|TRBJ2-1|TRBV20-1|few
TGCAGTGCAAACCAACCTCCTCTAGGGAACTCCTACAATGAGCAGTTCTTC
CSANQPPLGNSYNEQFF
>TRBD1|TRBJ1-2|TRBV5-1|-
TGCGCCAGCAGCCCCGGATCTACAGGGGTTGGTGGCTACACCTTC
CASSPGSTGVGGYTF
>-|TRBJ2-5|TRBV2|-
TGTGCCAGCAGTGAAGCGTGGTGGGAAGAGACCCAGTACTTC
CASSEAWWEETQYF
>-|TRBJ2-3|TRBV5-1|few
TGCGCCAGCAGCTTGGGTAGGGCGCGCACAGATACGCAGTATTTT
CASSLGRARTDTQYF
>-|TRBJ2-1|TRBV7-9|few
TGTGCCAGCAGCCCCCGTGTAGCGGAGACTGAGCAGTTCTTC
CASSPRVAETEQFF
>TRBD1|TRBJ1-3|TRBV5-1|few
TGCGCCAGCAGCCCGGGACAGGGAGGAAACACCATATATTTT
CASSPGQGGNTIYF
>-|TRBJ2-1|TRBV6-2/TRBV6-3|-
TGTGCCAGCAGCCCACGAGTCGGGAGCTCCTACAATGAGCAGTTCTTC
CASSPRVGSSYNEQFF
>-|TRBJ2-6|TRBV10-3|many
TGTGCCATCAGTAAACAGGGTTCCGCTGGGGCCAACGTCCTGACTTTC
CAISKQGSAGANVLTF
>-|TRBJ2-4|TRBV12-3/TRBV12-4|few
TGTGCCAGCAGTTTGATGGGGGGCAAAAACATTCAGTACTTC
CASSLMGGKNIQYF
>-|TRBJ2-5|TRBV5-1|many
TGCGCCAGCGCCCCGGGGAGCGGAGGGGGAGAGACCCAGTACTTC
CASAPGSGGGETQYF
>TRBD1|TRBJ1-4|TRBV4-1|few
TGCGCCAGCAGCCAAGTAGGGGACAGGGGATGGAATAATGAAAAACTGTTTTTT
CASSQVGDRGWNNEKLFF
>TRBD1|TRBJ1-2|TRBV11-2|medium-sized
TGTGCCAGCAGCTTGGAGGGGGACAGAACCCCGACCGCGACTAGCTACACCTTC
CASSLEGDRTPTATSYTF
>-|TRBJ2-3|TRBV25-1|few
TGTGCCAGCAGTGGCTTGAGGGGGGCGGATACGCAGTATTTT
CASSGLRGADTQYF
>TRBD2|TRBJ2-1|TRBV27|many
TGTGCCAGCAGTTTGCGACTAGCGGGTTCCAATGAGCAGTTCTTC
CASSLRLAGSNEQFF
>-|TRBJ1-6|TRBV25-1|few
TGTGCCAGCGCCGGGACCGGCAATTCACCCCTCCACTTT
CASAGTGNSPLHF
>-|TRBJ2-2|TRBV12-3/TRBV12-4|once
TGTGCCAGCAAGCCCTTTCAGAGCCTCCATTCCGCCGGGGAGCTGTTTTTT
CASKPFQSLHSAGELFF
>-|TRBJ2-3|TRBV6-1|few
TGTGCCAGCATGAACGCTGGGGATACGCAGTATTTT
CASMNAGDTQYF
>TRBD2|TRBJ2-7|TRBV28|-
TGTGCCAGCAGGGGGACTAGCGGAGGATCGAGCTCCTACGAGCAGTACTTC
CASRGTSGGSSSYEQYF
>-|TRBJ2-1|TRBV2|-
TGTGCCAGCATTTCGGCGAGGAGGGAGCAGTTCTTC
CASISARREQFF
>-|TRBJ1-2|TRBV12-3/TRBV12-4|-
TGTGCCAGCAGCCCCAAGTCAACTAACTATGGCTACACCTTC
CASSPKSTNYGYTF
>-|TRBJ2-7|TRBV7-2|-
TGTGCCAGCAGCCAGGTGCGGGGCTCCAGCGAGCAGTACTTC
CASSQVRGSSEQYF
>-|TRBJ2-3|TRBV29-1|many
TGCAGCGTTCCGGACGGGTGGAGCACAGATACGCAGTATTTT
CSVPDGWSTDTQYF
>-|TRBJ2-5|TRBV7-3|-
TGTGCCAGCAGCTTAAAGGGAGGCGAGGGGACCCAGTACTTC
CASSLKGGEGTQYF
>-|TRBJ1-1|TRBV14|few
TGTGCCAGCAGCCTCCTAATGCCGGGAAACACTGAAGCTTTCTTT
CASSLLMPGNTEAFF
>-|TRBJ2-5|TRBV29-1|few
TGCAGCGTTGCTCAAGAGACCCAGTACTTC
CSVAQETQYF
>TRBD1|TRBJ1-1|TRBV6-4|-
TGTGCCAGCAGTGACCGGGACAGGGACACTGAAGCTTTCTTT
CASSDRDRDTEAFF
>TRBD1|TRBJ2-3|TRBV7-2|few
TGTGCCAGCAGCTCGCGACAGGGGGCGGCAGATACGCAGTATTTT
CASSSRQGAADTQYF
>-|TRBJ2-1|TRBV29-1|-
TGCAGCGTTGAAGGACGGCGGAGTGGTGGGAATGAGCAGTTCTTC
CSVEGRRSGGNEQFF
>-|TRBJ2-7|TRBV15|-
TGTGCCACCAGCAGACGTTTAGGGGCGACGCCCTACGAGCAGTACTTC
CATSRRLGATPYEQYF